Below, 11 T cell receptor beta chains from the same sample are listed, as sequenced in a study of cytomegalovirus exposure and HLA in healthy donors. The PCR had 60 Vbeta and 13 Jbeta primers. The assay was immunoSEQ multiplex PCR, and TCRdb's table has in-frame clones only and misses some. The table includes 100,000 to 150,000 clones, over 70% detected once. Sample: PBMCs. The receptor source for this set is a man aged 35 to 55 in good health and CMV-seropositive.

This clone was counted only a few times. V usage is TRBV5-4 and J usage is TRBJ2-1; tentatively, D is TRBD2 (5 bases). Germline lookup yields CDR1 SGHNT and CDR2 YYREEE (reference sequence). The CDR3 spans 13 residues. Deletions cut 0 bases from V and 11 bases from J, with 12 bases between. The CDR3 coding sequence is TGTGCCAGCAGCTTGGGGAAAACTAGTCAGCAGTTCTTC. This gives the protein CASSLGKTSQQFF.

The chain employs TRBV30 and TRBJ1-5, with 9 bases identical to TRBD1. The CDR3 has 15 residues. CDR1 is GTSNPN, CDR2 SVGIG, per germline (reference sequence). Trimming at V came to 3 bases and at J to 8 bases, leaving 11 bases not matched to a gene. The CDR3 here is CAWSEFDRGMEPQHF. For the CDR3, the DNA is TGTGCCTGGAGCGAATTCGACAGGGGGATGGAGCCCCAGCATTTT.

Only one count was recorded for this clone. This sequence joins TRBV7-8 and TRBJ2-7; D is perhaps TRBD2 (5 bases). Trimming took off 5 bases at V and 7 bases at J, with 15 bases between the two ends. Germline V lookup: CDR1 SGHVS, CDR2 FQNEAQ. This CDR3 has 13 amino acids. CDR3 loop: CASSPTPTGEQYF. The CDR3 DNA reads TGTGCCAGCAGCCCTACGCCGACGGGGGAGCAGTACTTC.

For the CDR3, the DNA is TGTGCCAGCAGCGTAGTTGGCGGGATCGATGAGCAGTTCTTC. Its translation is CASSVVGGIDEQFF. V is TRBV9 and J is TRBJ2-1; D might be TRBD2 (6 bases). Trimming stripped 0 bases from V and 8 bases from J, with 12 bases between. The germline V gene has CDR1 SGDLS and CDR2 YYNGEE. The CDR3 sequence is 14 residues long. Full variable domain (remainder filled in from reference TRBV9 and TRBJ2-1): DSGVTQTPKHLITATGQRVTLRCSPRSGDLSVYWYQQSLDQGLQFLIQYYNGEERAKGNILERFSAQQFPDLHSELNLSSLELGDSALYFCASSVVGGIDEQFFGPGTRLTVL.

The J gene is TRBJ2-5, the V gene TRBV5-4; D not certain. There are 11 residues in the CDR3. Germline assignment: CDR1 SGHNT and CDR2 YYREEE (reference sequence). V lost 4 bases, J lost 3 bases, and 4 bases lay in between. The CDR3 DNA reads as TGTGCCAGCAGCGTCGAAGAGACCCAGTACTTC. It encodes CASSVEETQYF.

Regarding this clone: At one end the junction does not follow the germline gene, possibly because of a read error. The V call is TRBV7-2, the J call TRBJ1-2; unclear D gene. Germline loops: CDR1 SGHTA, CDR2 FQGNSA. The CDR3 has 14 residues. In DNA, the CDR3 is TGTGCCAGCAACTTAAGTCCGCCGAGCTATGGCTACACCTTC. This codes for CASNLSPPSYGYTF.

The chain combines TRBV7-3 with TRBJ2-7, with D perhaps TRBD1 (6 bases). Trimming took 5 bases from V and 5 from J, leaving 19 bases between them. Germline CDR1 reads SGHTA; CDR2 reads FQGTGA. The CDR3 contains 15 residues. The CDR3 region has the DNA TGTGCCAGCAGCCCAACAGGGACCGGTTTTCACGAGCAGTACTTC. Amino acids: CASSPTGTGFHEQYF. The variable domain in full, with the rest retrieved from reference TRBV7-3 and TRBJ2-7, is GAGVSQTPSNKVTEKGKYVELRCDPISGHTALYWYRQSLGQGPEFLIYFQGTGAADDSGLPNDRFFAVRPEGSVSTLKIQRTERGDSAVYLCASSPTGTGFHEQYFGPGTRLTVT.

This rearrangement joins TRBV10-3 to TRBJ1-5; 8 positions match TRBD1. Germline CDR1 is ENHRY and CDR2 is SYGVKD. The CDR3 spans 14 residues. The V gene end was trimmed by 6 bases and the J gene end by 6 bases; junction bases not matched to a gene: 7. The CDR3 here is CAISGQGVSQPQHF. CDR3 nucleotides: TGTGCCATCAGCGGACAGGGTGTAAGTCAGCCCCAGCATTTT.

The chain joins TRBV15 to TRBJ1-5; the match to TRBD1 covers 9 bases. With V trimmed by 5 bases and J by 6 bases, 5 bases remained unmatched. Looked up from germline, CDR1 is LNHNV and CDR2 is YYDKDF (reference sequence). CDR3 length: 14 amino acids. For the CDR3, the DNA is TGTGCCACCAGCGGGACAGGGTCCCGTCAGCCCCAGCATTTT. Protein product: CATSGTGSRQPQHF. Filled out from reference TRBV15 and TRBJ1-5, the complete variable domain reads DAMVIQNPRYQVTQFGKPVTLSCSQTLNHNVMYWYQQKSSQAPKLLFHYYDKDFNNEADTPDNFQSRRPNTSFCFLDIRSPGLGDTAMYLCATSGTGSRQPQHFGDGTRLSIL.

The chain recombines TRBV9 with TRBJ2-6; 9 bases map to TRBD1. Germline CDR1 is SGDLS and CDR2 is YYNGEE. The ends lost 4 bases at V and 1 base at J; junction bases unmatched: 3. The CDR3 consists of 16 residues. CDR3 sequence reads: CASSPTGGSGANVLTF. DNA of the CDR3: TGTGCCAGCAGCCCGACAGGGGGATCTGGGGCCAACGTCCTGACTTTC.

This clone was observed a handful of times. The rearrangement joins TRBV30 to TRBJ1-5, with D unresolved. The CDR3 is 14 amino acids. The V and J ends lost 1 base and 0 bases respectively, with 7 bases between them. CDR1 is GTSNPN and CDR2 is SVGIG in the germline V gene (reference sequence). The CDR3 coding sequence is TGTGCCTGGAGTGCAGGCTATAGCAATCAGCCCCAGCATTTT. Amino acids: CAWSAGYSNQPQHF.